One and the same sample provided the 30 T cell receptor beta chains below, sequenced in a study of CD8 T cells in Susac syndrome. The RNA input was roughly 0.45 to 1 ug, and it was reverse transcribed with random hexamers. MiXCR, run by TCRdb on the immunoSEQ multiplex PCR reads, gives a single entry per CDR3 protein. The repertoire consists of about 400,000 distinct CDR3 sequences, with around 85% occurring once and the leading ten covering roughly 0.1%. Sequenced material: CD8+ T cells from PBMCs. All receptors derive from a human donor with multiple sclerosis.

The CDR3 here is CASSEDRGLYTF. Here the CDR3 DNA reads TGCGCCAGCAGCGAGGACAGGGGCCTCTACACCTTC. This chain connects TRBV5-1 to TRBJ1-2, with 9 nucleotides matching TRBD1. This CDR3 contains 12 residues. V lost 4 bases and J lost 10; bases outside the gene matches: 5. Germline CDR1 and CDR2: SGHRS and YFSETQ.

The CDR3 here is CASSFAAGSFAQETQYF. DNA for the CDR3: TGTGCCAGCAGTTTCGCCGCCGGGTCCTTTGCCCAAGAGACCCAGTACTTC. The chain has TRBV6-5 and TRBJ2-5; no clear D gene. The CDR3 has 17 residues. V shed 4 bases and J shed 1 base, with 19 bases lying between them. Germline lookup yields CDR1 MNHEY and CDR2 SVGAGI.

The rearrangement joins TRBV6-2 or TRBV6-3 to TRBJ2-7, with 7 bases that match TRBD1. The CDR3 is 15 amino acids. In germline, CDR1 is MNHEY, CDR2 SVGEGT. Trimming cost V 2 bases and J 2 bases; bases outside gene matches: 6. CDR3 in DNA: TGTGCCAGCAGTTACGCGCCGGGACAGACCTACGAGCAGTACTTC. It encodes CASSYAPGQTYEQYF.

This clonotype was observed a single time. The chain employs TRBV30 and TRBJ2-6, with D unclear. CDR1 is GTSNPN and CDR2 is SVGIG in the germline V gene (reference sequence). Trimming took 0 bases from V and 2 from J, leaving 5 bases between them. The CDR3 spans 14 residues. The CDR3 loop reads CAWSVTTGANVLTF. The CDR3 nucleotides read TGTGCCTGGAGTGTAACAACTGGGGCCAACGTCCTGACTTTC.

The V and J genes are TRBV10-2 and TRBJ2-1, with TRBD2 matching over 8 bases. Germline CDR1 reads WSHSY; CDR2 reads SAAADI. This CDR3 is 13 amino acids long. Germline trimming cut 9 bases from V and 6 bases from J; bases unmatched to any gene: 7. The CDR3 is CARGLGISNEQFF. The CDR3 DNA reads TGCGCCAGGGGACTAGGGATATCCAATGAGCAGTTCTTC.

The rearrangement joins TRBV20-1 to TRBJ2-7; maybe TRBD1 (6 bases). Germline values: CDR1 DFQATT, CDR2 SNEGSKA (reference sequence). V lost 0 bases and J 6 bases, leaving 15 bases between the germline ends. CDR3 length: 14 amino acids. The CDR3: CSARDLQGNGEQYF. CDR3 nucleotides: TGCAGTGCTAGAGATCTTCAGGGGAACGGCGAGCAGTACTTC.

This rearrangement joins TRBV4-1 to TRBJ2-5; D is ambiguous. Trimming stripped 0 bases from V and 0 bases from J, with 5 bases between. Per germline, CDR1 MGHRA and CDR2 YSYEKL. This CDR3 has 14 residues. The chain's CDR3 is CASSQDSYQETQYF. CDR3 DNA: TGCGCCAGCAGCCAAGATTCGTACCAAGAGACCCAGTACTTC.

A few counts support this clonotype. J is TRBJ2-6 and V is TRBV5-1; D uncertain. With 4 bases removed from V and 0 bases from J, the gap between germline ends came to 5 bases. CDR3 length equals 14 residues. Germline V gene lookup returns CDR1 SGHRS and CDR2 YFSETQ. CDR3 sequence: CASSVSSGANVLTF. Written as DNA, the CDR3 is TGCGCCAGCAGCGTAAGCTCTGGGGCCAACGTCCTGACTTTC.

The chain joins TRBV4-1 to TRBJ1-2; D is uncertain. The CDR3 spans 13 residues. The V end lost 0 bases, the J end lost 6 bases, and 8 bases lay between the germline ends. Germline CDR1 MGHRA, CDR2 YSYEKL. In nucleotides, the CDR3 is TGCGCCAGCAGCCAAGAGCATCCGAATGGCTACACCTTC. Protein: CASSQEHPNGYTF.

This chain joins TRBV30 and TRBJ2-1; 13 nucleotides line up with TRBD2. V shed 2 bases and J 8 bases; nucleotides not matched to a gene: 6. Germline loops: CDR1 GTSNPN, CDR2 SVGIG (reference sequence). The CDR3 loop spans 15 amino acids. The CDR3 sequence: CAWSRTSGGVYEQFF. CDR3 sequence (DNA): TGTGCCTGGAGTAGAACTAGCGGGGGGGTTTATGAGCAGTTCTTC.

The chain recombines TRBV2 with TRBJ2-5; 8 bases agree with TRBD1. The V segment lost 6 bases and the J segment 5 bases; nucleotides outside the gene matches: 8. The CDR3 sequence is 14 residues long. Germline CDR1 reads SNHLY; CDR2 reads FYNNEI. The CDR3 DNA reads TGTGCCAGCAGGGTGCAGGGGGCATGGGAGACCCAGTACTTC. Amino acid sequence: CASRVQGAWETQYF.

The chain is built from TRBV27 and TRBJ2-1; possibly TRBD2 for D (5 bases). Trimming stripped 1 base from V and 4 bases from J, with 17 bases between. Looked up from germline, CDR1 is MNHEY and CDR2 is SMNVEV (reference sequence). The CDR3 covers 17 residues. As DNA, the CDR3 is TGTGCCAGCAGTTTATTCTTCCGGGAACAACTTTACAATGAGCAGTTCTTC. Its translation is CASSLFFREQLYNEQFF.

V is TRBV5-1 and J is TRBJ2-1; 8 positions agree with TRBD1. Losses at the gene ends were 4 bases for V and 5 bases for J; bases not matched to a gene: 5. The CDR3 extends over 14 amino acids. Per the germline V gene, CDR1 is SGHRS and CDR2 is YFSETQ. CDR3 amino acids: CASSIQGAHNEQFF. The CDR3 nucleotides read TGCGCCAGCAGCATTCAGGGGGCTCACAATGAGCAGTTCTTC.

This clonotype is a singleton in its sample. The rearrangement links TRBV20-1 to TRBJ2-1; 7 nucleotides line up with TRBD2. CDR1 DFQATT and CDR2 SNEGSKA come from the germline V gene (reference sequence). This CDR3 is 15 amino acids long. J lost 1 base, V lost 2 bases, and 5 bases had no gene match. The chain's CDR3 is CSARFVGGSYNEQFF. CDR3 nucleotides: TGCAGTGCTAGATTCGTGGGAGGGTCCTACAATGAGCAGTTCTTC.

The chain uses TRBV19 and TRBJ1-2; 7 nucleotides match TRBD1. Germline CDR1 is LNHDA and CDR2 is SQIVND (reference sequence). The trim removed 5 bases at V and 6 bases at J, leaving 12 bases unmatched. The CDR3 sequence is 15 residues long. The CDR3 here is CASSYGAGGEDGYTF. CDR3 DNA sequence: TGTGCCAGTAGTTACGGCGCAGGGGGGGAGGATGGCTACACCTTC.

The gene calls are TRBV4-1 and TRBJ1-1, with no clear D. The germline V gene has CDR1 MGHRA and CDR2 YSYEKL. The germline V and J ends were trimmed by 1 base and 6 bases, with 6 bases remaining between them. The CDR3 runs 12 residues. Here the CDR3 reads CASSQGIAEAFF. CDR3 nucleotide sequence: TGCGCCAGCAGCCAAGGTATCGCTGAAGCTTTCTTT.

This CDR3 reads CASSHPPGAAGELFF. The CDR3 DNA sequence: TGCGCCAGCAGCCACCCCCCAGGGGCGGCCGGGGAGCTGTTTTTT. The V call is TRBV4-1, the J call TRBJ2-2; D possibly corresponds to TRBD1 (6 bases). Germline V gene lookup returns CDR1 MGHRA and CDR2 YSYEKL. The CDR3 runs to 15 residues. Trimming removed 3 bases at V and 6 bases at J, with 14 bases between.

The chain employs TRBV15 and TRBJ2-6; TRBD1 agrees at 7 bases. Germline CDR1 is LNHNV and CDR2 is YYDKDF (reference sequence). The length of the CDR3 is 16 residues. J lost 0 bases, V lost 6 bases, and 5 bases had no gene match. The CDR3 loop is CATRRDSLSGANVLTF. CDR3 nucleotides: TGTGCCACCAGAAGGGACAGCCTCTCTGGGGCCAACGTCCTGACTTTC.

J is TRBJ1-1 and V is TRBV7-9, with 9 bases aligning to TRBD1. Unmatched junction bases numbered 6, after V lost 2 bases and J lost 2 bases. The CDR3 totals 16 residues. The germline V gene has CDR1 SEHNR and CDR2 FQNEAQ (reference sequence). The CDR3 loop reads CASSLPGTGRNTEAFF. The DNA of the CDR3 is TGTGCCAGCAGCTTACCCGGGACAGGGAGAAACACTGAAGCTTTCTTT.

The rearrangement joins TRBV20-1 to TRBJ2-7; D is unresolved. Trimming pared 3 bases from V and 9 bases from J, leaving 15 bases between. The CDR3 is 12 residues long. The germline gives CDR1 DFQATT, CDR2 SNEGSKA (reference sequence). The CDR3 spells CSARDPPIGQYF. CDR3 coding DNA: TGCAGTGCTAGGGATCCCCCAATAGGGCAGTACTTC.

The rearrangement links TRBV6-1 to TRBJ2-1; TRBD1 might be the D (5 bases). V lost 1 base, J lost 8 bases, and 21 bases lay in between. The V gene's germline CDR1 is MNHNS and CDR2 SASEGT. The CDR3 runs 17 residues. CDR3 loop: CASSEEVWQGVLDEQFF. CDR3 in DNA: TGTGCCAGCAGTGAAGAGGTGTGGCAGGGTGTTTTAGATGAGCAGTTCTTC.

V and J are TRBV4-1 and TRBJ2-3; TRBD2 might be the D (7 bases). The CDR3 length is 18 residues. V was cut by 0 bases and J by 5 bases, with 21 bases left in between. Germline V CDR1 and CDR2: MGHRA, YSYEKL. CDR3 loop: CASSQDPERGGGIDTQYF. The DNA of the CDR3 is TGCGCCAGCAGCCAAGACCCCGAAAGGGGGGGAGGGATAGATACGCAGTATTTT.

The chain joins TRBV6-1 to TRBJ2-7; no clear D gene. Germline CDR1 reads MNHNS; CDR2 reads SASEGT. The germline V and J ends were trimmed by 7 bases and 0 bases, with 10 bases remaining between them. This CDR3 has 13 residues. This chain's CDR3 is CASTSVDSYEQYF. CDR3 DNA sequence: TGTGCCAGCACCTCCGTGGACTCCTACGAGCAGTACTTC.

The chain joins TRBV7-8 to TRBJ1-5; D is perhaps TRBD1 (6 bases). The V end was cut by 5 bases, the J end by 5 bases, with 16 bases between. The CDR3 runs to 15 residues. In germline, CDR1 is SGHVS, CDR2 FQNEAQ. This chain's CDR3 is CASSQQGREYQPQHF. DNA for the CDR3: TGTGCCAGCAGCCAACAGGGCCGGGAGTATCAGCCCCAGCATTTT.

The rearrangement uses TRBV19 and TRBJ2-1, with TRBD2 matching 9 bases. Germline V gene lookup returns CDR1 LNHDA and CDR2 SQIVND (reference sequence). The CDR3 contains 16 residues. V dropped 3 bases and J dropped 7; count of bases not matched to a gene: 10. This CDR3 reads CASSMSPPGLANEQFF. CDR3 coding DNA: TGTGCCAGTAGTATGTCGCCCCCGGGACTAGCAAATGAGCAGTTCTTC.

The chain's CDR3 is CSARSPGGIYEQYF. In nucleotides, the CDR3 is TGCAGTGCTAGATCCCCAGGGGGCATATACGAGCAGTACTTC. The chain links TRBV20-1 to TRBJ2-7, with 8 bases aligning to TRBD1. This CDR3 has 14 amino acids. V was clipped by 2 bases and J by 4 bases; unmatched bases: 7. CDR1 is DFQATT, CDR2 SNEGSKA, per germline (reference sequence).

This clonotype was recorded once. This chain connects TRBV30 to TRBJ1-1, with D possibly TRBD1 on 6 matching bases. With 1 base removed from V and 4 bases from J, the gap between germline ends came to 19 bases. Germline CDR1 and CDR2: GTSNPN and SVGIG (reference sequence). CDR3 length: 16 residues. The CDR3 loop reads CAWSDPGHTKGTEAFF. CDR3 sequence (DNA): TGTGCCTGGAGTGATCCGGGACACACAAAGGGCACTGAAGCTTTCTTT.

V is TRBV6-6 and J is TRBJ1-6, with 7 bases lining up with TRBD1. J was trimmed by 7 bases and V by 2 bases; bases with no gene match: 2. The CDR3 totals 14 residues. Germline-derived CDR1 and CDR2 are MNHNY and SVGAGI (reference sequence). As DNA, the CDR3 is TGTGCCAGCAGTTACACAGGGGTCAATTCACCCCTCCACTTT. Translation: CASSYTGVNSPLHF.

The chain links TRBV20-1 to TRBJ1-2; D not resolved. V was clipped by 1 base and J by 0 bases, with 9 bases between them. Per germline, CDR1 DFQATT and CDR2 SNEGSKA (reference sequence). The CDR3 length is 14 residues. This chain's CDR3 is CSARAQATNYGYTF. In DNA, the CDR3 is TGCAGTGCTAGAGCCCAGGCCACTAACTATGGCTACACCTTC.

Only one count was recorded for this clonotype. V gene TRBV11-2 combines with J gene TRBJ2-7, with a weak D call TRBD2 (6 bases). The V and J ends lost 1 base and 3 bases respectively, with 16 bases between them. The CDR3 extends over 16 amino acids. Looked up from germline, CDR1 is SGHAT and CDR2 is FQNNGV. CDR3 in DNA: TGTGCCAGCAGCTTAGCCCCCGGGGACTCCTTCTACGAGCAGTACTTC. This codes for CASSLAPGDSFYEQYF. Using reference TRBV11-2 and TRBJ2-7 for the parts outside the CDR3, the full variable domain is EAGVAQSPRYKIIEKRQSVAFWCNPISGHATLYWYQQILGQGPKLLIQFQNNGVVDDSQLPKDRFSAERLKGVDSTLKIQPAKLEDSAVYLCASSLAPGDSFYEQYFGPGTRLTVT.